This T cell receptor beta chain was obtained from a study of blood T cells in healthy people across ages. Whole-study results and caveats: Estimates of total diversity, which came from one million sequenced T cells, were considered to be underestimates. As age increased, TCR beta diversity per million T cells fell in a roughly linear fashion.

For the second PCR, which ran for about 6 to 11 cycles, a sample-barcoded 5' primer and a J-beta primer mix were used. A template-switch adaptor containing 12 random nucleotides labeled each cDNA molecule. TCRdb redid the calling of the 5' RACE reads with MiXCR, one entry per CDR3 protein. The sample comprises approximately 850,000 distinct CDR3 sequences, more than 45% of which are singletons, and approximately 23% rests with the top ten. The CDR3 has 13 residues. With 1 base removed from V and 5 bases from J, the gap between germline ends came to 8 bases. Germline-derived CDR1 and CDR2 are LNHNV and YYDKDF (reference sequence). Details on this clonotype: Its antigen is still unknown.

Each donor supplied approximately 10 milliliters of peripheral blood. Source material: blood. The chain links TRBV15 to TRBJ2-5; D is possibly TRBD1 (5 bases). The TCR comes from a man aged 25 to 45 in good health. CDR3 sequence: CATSRGAGETQYF. CDR3 DNA sequence: TGTGCCACCAGCAGAGGTGCAGGGGAGACCCAGTACTTC.